The next 27 T cell receptor beta chains were all read from a single sample in a study of blood T cell repertoires in COVID-19. This table comes from immunoSEQ multiplex PCR, and its TCRdb copy is limited to in-frame clones, with some not included. The sample yields fewer than 650,000 clones, roughly nine tenths seen once. Sequenced sample: peripheral blood. The receptors come from a woman aged 45-65 years with COVID-19, enrolled during active disease.

This clone showed up just once. The chain carries TRBV12-3 or TRBV12-4 and TRBJ1-3; no definite D call. This CDR3 contains 12 residues. The V end lost 6 bases, the J end lost 2 bases, and 5 bases lay between the germline ends. CDR3 in DNA: TGTGCCAGCAGCCCAACTGGAAACACCATATATTTT. Translated, it gives CASSPTGNTIYF.

The rearrangement joins TRBV5-8 to TRBJ1-2, with D hard to call. This CDR3 has 11 residues. V lost 6 bases to trimming and J lost 8 bases, with 11 bases between them. Germline CDR1 SGHTS, CDR2 YDEGEE. CDR3 sequence: CASIAGGGYTF. CDR3 nucleotide sequence: TGTGCCAGCATCGCAGGAGGCGGCTACACCTTC.

The V and J genes are TRBV24-1 and TRBJ2-5; 9 positions agree with TRBD2. The CDR3 contains 15 residues. V lost 0 bases to trimming and J lost 5 bases; unmatched junction nucleotides: 3. CDR1 and CDR2 (germline): KGHDR, SFDVKD. The CDR3 DNA follows: TGTGCCACCAGTGATTTGGCGGGGGGGCCTGAGACCCAGTACTTC. Amino acid sequence: CATSDLAGGPETQYF.

The chain carries TRBV24-1 and TRBJ1-4; 9 bases match TRBD1. Germline lookup yields CDR1 KGHDR and CDR2 SFDVKD. The trim removed 0 bases at V and 4 bases at J, leaving 11 bases unmatched. This CDR3 contains 19 residues. As DNA, the CDR3 is TGTGCCACCAGTGATTTGCAGTTCACAGGGGGCTATAGTAATGAAAAACTGTTTTTT. Encoded protein: CATSDLQFTGGYSNEKLFF.

In nucleotides, the CDR3 is TGCGCCAGCAGCTTGGCGGGGGTCTCGTCCCACGAGCAGTACTTC. It is translated as CASSLAGVSSHEQYF. The chain links TRBV5-1 to TRBJ2-7; a possible D gene is TRBD2 (6 bases). CDR1 and CDR2 (germline): SGHRS, YFSETQ. The germline V and J ends were trimmed by 0 bases and 5 bases, with 15 bases remaining between them. The CDR3 is made up of 15 amino acids.

Worth noting for this clone: This sample also contains other DNA sequences that code for the same CDR3. V usage is TRBV5-6 and J usage is TRBJ2-1, with TRBD1 matching 7 bases. Trimming cost V 0 bases and J 2 bases; bases outside gene matches: 2. This CDR3 is 15 amino acids long. Germline CDR1 is SGHDT and CDR2 is YYEEEE. The CDR3 nucleotides are TGTGCCAGCAGCTTGGGGGACAGAGCCTACAATGAGCAGTTCTTC. Translation: CASSLGDRAYNEQFF.

V and J are TRBV28 and TRBJ1-5; D perhaps matches TRBD1 (5 bases). The ends were cut back, 2 bases at V and 4 bases at J, with 6 bases in the middle. Germline CDR1 and CDR2: MDHEN and SYDVKM. This CDR3 comprises 13 residues. The CDR3 loop reads CASSLQGNQPQHF. The CDR3 nucleotides read TGTGCCAGCAGTTTACAGGGTAATCAGCCCCAGCATTTT.

The V and J genes are TRBV10-1 and TRBJ1-6; D is undetermined. Germline CDR1 is WNHNN and CDR2 is SYGVQD (reference sequence). Deletions cut 0 bases from V and 10 bases from J, with 10 bases between. The CDR3 length is 14 residues. The CDR3 sequence is CASSESGSGSPLHF. CDR3 sequence (DNA): TGCGCCAGCAGTGAGTCGGGCTCTGGCTCACCCCTCCACTTT.

This chain joins TRBV6-6 and TRBJ2-7; TRBD1 agrees at 7 bases. Germline-derived CDR1 and CDR2 are MNHNY and SVGAGI (reference sequence). This CDR3 region has 13 residues. The trim removed 5 bases at V and 7 bases at J, leaving 8 bases unmatched. The CDR3 here is CASSDTGVGEQYF. CDR3 sequence (DNA): TGTGCCAGCAGTGACACAGGGGTAGGGGAGCAGTACTTC.

This clone has a single count. This chain joins TRBV27 and TRBJ2-3; D unclear. CDR3 length: 14 amino acids. The germline V and J ends were trimmed by 1 base and 3 bases, with 8 bases remaining between them. Germline-derived CDR1 and CDR2 are MNHEY and SMNVEV (reference sequence). CDR3 loop: CASSLLVETDTQYF. DNA for the CDR3: TGTGCCAGCAGTTTATTGGTAGAGACAGATACGCAGTATTTT.

The chain carries TRBV30 and TRBJ1-2, with 8 bases fitting TRBD1. With 1 base clipped from V and 8 bases from J, the junction kept 9 bases outside the gene matches. Germline CDR1 GTSNPN, CDR2 SVGIG (reference sequence). The CDR3 has 14 amino acids. In DNA, the CDR3 is TGTGCCTGGAGTGGAACAGGGGGAAGAGGAGGCTACACCTTC. Protein product: CAWSGTGGRGGYTF.

The chain links TRBV28 to TRBJ2-7; tentatively, D is TRBD2 (6 bases). The CDR3 sequence is 13 residues long. Germline CDR1 reads MDHEN; CDR2 reads SYDVKM. V was pared by 6 bases and J by 2 bases, with 11 bases between. The CDR3 region is CASRPGLTYEQYF. The CDR3 DNA sequence: TGTGCCAGCAGACCGGGACTTACCTACGAGCAGTACTTC.

The J gene is TRBJ2-1, the V gene TRBV28; the D is unclear. V was trimmed by 2 bases and J by 3 bases, leaving 5 bases between them. CDR3 length: 13 amino acids. The germline CDR1 and CDR2 sequences are MDHEN and SYDVKM. Here the CDR3 reads CASSLRGYNEQFF. Written as DNA, the CDR3 is TGTGCCAGCAGTTTACGAGGCTACAATGAGCAGTTCTTC.

This chain connects TRBV19 to TRBJ1-5, with D perhaps matching TRBD1 (5 bases). Germline V gene data show CDR1 as LNHDA and CDR2 as SQIVND (reference sequence). The V and J ends lost 7 bases and 4 bases respectively, with 17 bases between them. The CDR3 spans 15 residues. The CDR3 protein is CASIGEGRANQPQHF. Here the CDR3 DNA reads TGTGCCAGTATCGGGGAGGGGAGGGCGAATCAGCCCCAGCATTTT.

The chain couples TRBV28 to TRBJ1-2; possible D gene TRBD1, 5 bases. The germline V gene encodes CDR1 MDHEN and CDR2 SYDVKM. This CDR3 is 14 amino acids long. The ends were cut back, 1 base at V and 1 base at J, with 7 bases in the middle. The CDR3 here is CASSLFQGNYGYTF. The CDR3 DNA reads as TGTGCCAGCAGTTTATTCCAGGGTAACTATGGCTACACCTTC.

The chain couples TRBV19 to TRBJ1-4; no clear D. CDR1 is LNHDA and CDR2 is SQIVND in the germline V gene (reference sequence). This CDR3 is built from 12 residues. Trimming pared 3 bases from V and 8 bases from J, leaving 7 bases between. CDR3 in amino acids: CASSMPEEKLFF. The DNA for the CDR3 is TGTGCCAGTAGTATGCCAGAAGAAAAACTGTTTTTT. Based on the CDR3 plus reference TRBV19 and TRBJ1-4, the full variable domain is DGGITQSPKYLFRKEGQNVTLSCEQNLNHDAMYWYRQDPGQGLRLIYYSQIVNDFQKGDIAEGYSVSREKKESFPLTVTSAQKNPTAFYLCASSMPEEKLFFGSGTQLSVL.

This chain connects TRBV7-6 to TRBJ1-1; D uncertain. The CDR3 consists of 15 residues. Looked up from germline, CDR1 is SGHVS and CDR2 is FNYEAQ. V was shortened by 5 bases and J by 9 bases, with 22 bases between the two germline ends. CDR3 in amino acids: CASSATTFGVGKAFF. The CDR3 coding sequence is TGTGCCAGCAGCGCAACCACCTTCGGGGTGGGGAAAGCTTTCTTT.

This clone has just a few counts. The chain combines TRBV19 with TRBJ1-5; D not resolved. The CDR3 runs to 16 residues. Trimming took 4 bases from V and 0 from J, leaving 13 bases between them. CDR1 is LNHDA, CDR2 SQIVND, per germline (reference sequence). CDR3 sequence (DNA): TGTGCCAGTAGTAATCCGGGATCCTATAGCAATCAGCCCCAGCATTTT. It translates to CASSNPGSYSNQPQHF.

The J gene is TRBJ1-1, the V gene TRBV11-1, with 7 bases aligning to TRBD1. The CDR3 has 13 residues. V lost 2 bases to trimming and J lost 10 bases; unmatched junction nucleotides: 7. The germline gives CDR1 SGHAT, CDR2 FQDESV (reference sequence). The CDR3 protein is CASSLSRTGVAFF. CDR3 in DNA: TGTGCCAGCAGCTTATCCAGAACAGGGGTAGCTTTCTTT.

This chain uses TRBV27 with TRBJ1-4; D is undetermined. The CDR3 is made up of 14 amino acids. Trimming stripped 7 bases from V and 8 bases from J, with 17 bases between. Germline V gene data show CDR1 as MNHEY and CDR2 as SMNVEV (reference sequence). CDR3 coding DNA: TGTGCCAGCACCTCGGGAGGAAAAGGCGAAAAACTGTTTTTT. This gives the protein CASTSGGKGEKLFF.

The chain combines TRBV10-3 with TRBJ2-7; tentative D call: TRBD1 (5 bases). The ends were cut back, 0 bases at V and 4 bases at J, with 16 bases in the middle. Per the germline V gene, CDR1 is ENHRY and CDR2 is SYGVKD. The CDR3 runs to 16 residues. As DNA, the CDR3 is TGTGCCATCAGTGAGTCGGGGCAGGGAAGTGGTTACGAGCAGTACTTC. It specifies CAISESGQGSGYEQYF.

This rearrangement joins TRBV6-5 to TRBJ2-2; TRBD2 might be the D (5 bases). Germline V gene lookup returns CDR1 MNHEY and CDR2 SVGAGI. Trimming stripped 7 bases from V and 8 bases from J, with 17 bases between. The CDR3 sequence is 14 residues long. The CDR3 DNA sequence: TGTGCCAGCATCTATACCGGGGAAGGAGGGGAGCTGTTTTTT. It translates to CASIYTGEGGELFF.

The chain is built from TRBV28 and TRBJ1-3; 7 bases agree with TRBD1. The CDR3 has 18 amino acids. The V gene end was trimmed by 6 bases and the J gene end by 0 bases; junction bases not matched to a gene: 14. The germline V gene encodes CDR1 MDHEN and CDR2 SYDVKM. DNA for the CDR3: TGTGCCAGCAGCTCACGGGGAATAGGGGGCGACTCTGGAAACACCATATATTTT. The encoded protein is CASSSRGIGGDSGNTIYF. The full variable domain, with the rest looked up from reference TRBV28 and TRBJ1-3, is DVKVTQSSRYLVKRTGEKVFLECVQDMDHENMFWYRQDPGLGLRLIYFSYDVKMKEKGDIPEGYSVSREKKERFSLILESASTNQTSMYLCASSSRGIGGDSGNTIYFGEGSWLTVV.

The rearrangement links TRBV6-4 to TRBJ1-3; D gene ambiguous. The CDR3 runs 13 residues. Trimming took 6 bases from V and 5 from J, leaving 11 bases between them. Germline V gene data show CDR1 as MRHNA and CDR2 as SNTAGT. The DNA of the CDR3 is TGTGCCAGCAGCTCCGCGCCTAGAAACACCATATATTTT. Protein: CASSSAPRNTIYF.

This clone was recorded a few times. The rearrangement uses TRBV7-9 and TRBJ1-2; D call uncertain. CDR3 size: 14 residues. Trimming shortened V by 5 bases and J by 1 base, and 11 bases separated the two germline ends. Germline V lookup: CDR1 SEHNR, CDR2 FQNEAQ (reference sequence). CDR3 amino acids: CASSPPGFNYGYTF. In DNA, the CDR3 is TGTGCCAGCAGCCCCCCGGGATTTAACTATGGCTACACCTTC.

This clone was seen just once. One junction end disagrees with the germline gene, perhaps due to a read error. The V call is TRBV3-1 (or the pseudogene TRBV3-2), the J call TRBJ2-3; TRBD2 is a possible D gene (5 bases). The germline V gene encodes CDR1 LGHDT and CDR2 YNNKEL (reference sequence). There are 12 residues in the CDR3. The CDR3 coding sequence is TGTGCCAGCAGCCAAGATTCGGACTGGGTGGATTTT. It codes for CASSQDSDWVDF.

The V call is TRBV15, the J call TRBJ1-5; D is perhaps TRBD1 (5 bases). Germline-derived CDR1 and CDR2 are LNHNV and YYDKDF (reference sequence). V lost 0 bases, J lost 0 bases, and 15 bases lay in between. This CDR3 comprises 18 residues. The CDR3, as DNA: TGTGCCACCAGCAGAGATGGGGCGATTCCAGATAGCAATCAGCCCCAGCATTTT. It specifies CATSRDGAIPDSNQPQHF.